The 15 T cell receptor beta chains below were found in one sample sequenced in a study of early T cells in non-severe SARS-CoV-2 infection. A single record per CDR3 protein comes from TCRdb applying MiXCR to the 5' RACE reads. This sample has more than 60,000 distinct CDR3 sequences, with 13% found just once. Sequences were obtained from whole blood. Every receptor here comes from an adult who was a healthcare worker with PCR-confirmed SARS-CoV-2 infection or an uninfected control (not recorded which).

This clonotype was detected many times. The chain links TRBV4-1 to TRBJ2-7; 8 bases align to TRBD1. After removal of 2 bases from V and 3 bases from J, the junction contained 6 bases not matched to a gene. This CDR3 region has 15 residues. CDR1 MGHRA and CDR2 YSYEKL come from the germline V gene. The CDR3 DNA reads as TGCGCCAGCAGCCAATTCCAGGGGGCAGGCTACGAGCAGTACTTC. Protein: CASSQFQGAGYEQYF.

This clonotype was detected only a few times. This chain connects TRBV6-5 to TRBJ2-7; D is perhaps TRBD2 (5 bases). The CDR3 contains 14 residues. Per germline, CDR1 MNHEY and CDR2 SVGAGI. Trimming stripped 2 bases from V and 5 bases from J, with 13 bases between. CDR3 DNA: TGTGCCAGCAGTTACCAGGTCGAGGGCCACGAGCAGTACTTC. Its protein product is CASSYQVEGHEQYF.

The chain couples TRBV5-1 to TRBJ1-5, with D hard to call. Germline V gene lookup returns CDR1 SGHRS and CDR2 YFSETQ. The CDR3 runs 16 residues. Deletions cut 2 bases from V and 9 bases from J, with 21 bases between. CDR3: CASSFFLSLDERPQHF. The CDR3 DNA follows: TGCGCCAGCAGCTTTTTTTTAAGCCTCGATGAGAGGCCCCAGCATTTT.

This clonotype was counted many times. The V and J genes are TRBV6-1 and TRBJ2-7, with D hard to call. CDR1 and CDR2 from the germline V gene are MNHNS and SASEGT. The length of the CDR3 is 14 residues. The V end lost 7 bases, the J end lost 0 bases, and 13 bases lay between the germline ends. CDR3 amino acids: CASTLTWISYEQYF. CDR3 DNA sequence: TGTGCCAGCACCCTCACGTGGATCTCCTACGAGCAGTACTTC.

This clonotype was found a few times. The V call is TRBV2, the J call TRBJ2-1; weak D call: TRBD2 (6 bases). The CDR3 consists of 12 residues. Germline assignment: CDR1 SNHLY and CDR2 FYNNEI. The germline V and J ends were trimmed by 2 bases and 11 bases, with 10 bases remaining between them. CDR3 amino acids: CASSERGGQQFF. In DNA form, the CDR3 reads TGTGCCAGCAGTGAAAGGGGAGGTCAGCAGTTCTTC.

V gene TRBV29-1 combines with J gene TRBJ2-3; unclear D gene. CDR1 and CDR2 (germline): SQVTM, ANQGSEA. The CDR3 covers 11 residues. V lost 3 bases, J lost 0 bases, and 1 base lay in between. The CDR3, as DNA: TGCAGCGTTGACAGCACAGATACGCAGTATTTT. Amino acid sequence: CSVDSTDTQYF.

This clonotype showed up many times. The rearrangement uses TRBV12-5 and TRBJ2-1; D possibly uses TRBD1 or TRBD2 (5 bases each). Germline CDR1 is LGHNT and CDR2 is FRNRAP. CDR3 length: 14 amino acids. Deletions cut 7 bases from V and 4 bases from J, with 14 bases between. CDR3 coding DNA: TGTGCTAGTGCCCAGGGACCAGGGTACAATGAGCAGTTCTTC. It codes for CASAQGPGYNEQFF.

This clonotype has a count of ten or more. The chain couples TRBV6-5 to TRBJ2-3; TRBD2 matches at 10 bases. The CDR3 is made up of 18 amino acids. The V gene's germline CDR1 is MNHEY and CDR2 SVGAGI. With V trimmed by 0 bases and J by 2 bases, 8 bases remained unmatched. CDR3 sequence (DNA): TGTGCCAGCAGTTACTCGACCCCCAGCGGGGGGGCCACAGATACGCAGTATTTT. This sequence encodes CASSYSTPSGGATDTQYF.

The table lists this clonotype with a few counts. V gene TRBV7-8 combines with J gene TRBJ2-2, with D tentatively TRBD2 (5 bases). In germline, CDR1 is SGHVS, CDR2 FQNEAQ. The V and J ends lost 0 bases and 1 base respectively, with 9 bases between them. The CDR3 has 16 amino acids. The CDR3 sequence is CASSLARSENTGELFF. CDR3 bases: TGTGCCAGCAGCTTAGCTCGTAGCGAGAACACCGGGGAGCTGTTTTTT.

This chain uses TRBV29-1 with TRBJ2-2; D is ambiguous. V dropped 6 bases and J dropped 0 bases, with 11 bases sitting between them. CDR1 and CDR2 (germline): SQVTM, ANQGSEA. This CDR3 comprises 14 residues. The CDR3 region is CSVPVNSNTGELFF. The CDR3 DNA follows: TGCAGCGTACCAGTTAACTCGAACACCGGGGAGCTGTTTTTT.

This clonotype was seen at least ten times. This rearrangement joins TRBV28 to TRBJ2-2; perhaps TRBD1 as D (6 bases). Germline lookup yields CDR1 MDHEN and CDR2 SYDVKM. Trimming took 6 bases from V and 4 from J, leaving 12 bases between them. The CDR3 has 14 amino acids. DNA of the CDR3: TGTGCCAGCAGCTTGGACAGCATCACCGGGGAGCTGTTTTTT. It specifies CASSLDSITGELFF.

The chain carries TRBV10-3 and TRBJ1-6, with TRBD1 matching over 7 bases. The CDR3 runs 14 residues. Per germline, CDR1 ENHRY and CDR2 SYGVKD. V shed 6 bases and J 8 bases; nucleotides not matched to a gene: 7. The CDR3 sequence is CAIRGDSTYSPLHF. The CDR3 nucleotides are TGTGCCATCAGAGGGGACAGCACATATTCACCCCTCCACTTT.

The chain uses TRBV12-5 and TRBJ1-4; D is unresolved. CDR3 length: 17 amino acids. Trimming left V 0 bases short and J 0 bases short, with 11 bases between. Germline-derived CDR1 and CDR2 are LGHNT and FRNRAP. The CDR3 DNA sequence: TGTGCTAGTGGTTTGGTCCCCCCACCTGCAACTAATGAAAAACTGTTTTTT. Its translation: CASGLVPPPATNEKLFF.

This clonotype has a handful of counts. This chain joins TRBV3-1 and TRBJ2-7, with unresolved D. Germline V gene data show CDR1 as LGHDT and CDR2 as YNNKEL (reference sequence). V lost 2 bases to trimming and J lost 4 bases, with 9 bases between them. CDR3 length: 13 residues. The DNA for the CDR3 is TGTGCCAGCAGCCAAATGTTCGCGTACGAGCAGTACTTC. Protein sequence: CASSQMFAYEQYF.

The chain employs TRBV7-9 and TRBJ2-5, with 10 bases identical to TRBD2. With V trimmed by 2 bases and J by 3 bases, 0 bases remained unmatched. Germline V gene data show CDR1 as SEHNR and CDR2 as FQNEAQ (reference sequence). The CDR3 consists of 14 residues. Here the CDR3 DNA reads TGTGCCAGCAGCTTAACTAGCGGGAAAGAGACCCAGTACTTC. Translated: CASSLTSGKETQYF.